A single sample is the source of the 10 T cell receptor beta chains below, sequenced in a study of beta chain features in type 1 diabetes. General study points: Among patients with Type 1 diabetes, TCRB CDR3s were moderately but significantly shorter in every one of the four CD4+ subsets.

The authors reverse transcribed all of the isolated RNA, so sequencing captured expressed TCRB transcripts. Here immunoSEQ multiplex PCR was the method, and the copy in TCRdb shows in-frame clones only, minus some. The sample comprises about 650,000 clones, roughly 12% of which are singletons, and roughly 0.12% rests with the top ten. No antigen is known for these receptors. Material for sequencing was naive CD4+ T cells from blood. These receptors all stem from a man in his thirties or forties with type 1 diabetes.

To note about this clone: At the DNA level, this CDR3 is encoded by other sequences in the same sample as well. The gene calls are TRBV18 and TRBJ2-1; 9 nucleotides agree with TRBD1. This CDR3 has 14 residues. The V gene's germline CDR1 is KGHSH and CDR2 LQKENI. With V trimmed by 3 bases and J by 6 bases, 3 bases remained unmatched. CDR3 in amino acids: CASSPGQGLNEQFF. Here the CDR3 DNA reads TGTGCCAGCTCACCGGGACAGGGACTCAATGAGCAGTTCTTC.

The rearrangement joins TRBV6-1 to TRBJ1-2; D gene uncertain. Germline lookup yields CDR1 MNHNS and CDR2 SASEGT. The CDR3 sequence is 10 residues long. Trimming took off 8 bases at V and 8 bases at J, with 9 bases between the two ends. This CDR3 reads CASRTTGYTF. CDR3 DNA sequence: TGTGCCAGCCGGACGACGGGCTACACCTTC.

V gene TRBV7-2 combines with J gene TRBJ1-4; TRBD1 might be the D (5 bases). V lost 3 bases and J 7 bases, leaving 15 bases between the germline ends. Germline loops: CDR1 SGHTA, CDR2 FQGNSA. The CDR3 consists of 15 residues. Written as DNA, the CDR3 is TGTGCCAGCAGCTTTAATGGGGCAGGGAGTGAAAAACTGTTTTTT. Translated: CASSFNGAGSEKLFF.

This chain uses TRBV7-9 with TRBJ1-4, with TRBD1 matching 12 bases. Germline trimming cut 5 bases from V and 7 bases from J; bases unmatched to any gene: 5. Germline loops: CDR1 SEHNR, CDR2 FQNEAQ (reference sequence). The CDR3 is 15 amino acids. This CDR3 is CASSGDRGRSEKLFF. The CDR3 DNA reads TGTGCCAGCAGCGGGGACAGGGGGCGAAGTGAAAAACTGTTTTTT.

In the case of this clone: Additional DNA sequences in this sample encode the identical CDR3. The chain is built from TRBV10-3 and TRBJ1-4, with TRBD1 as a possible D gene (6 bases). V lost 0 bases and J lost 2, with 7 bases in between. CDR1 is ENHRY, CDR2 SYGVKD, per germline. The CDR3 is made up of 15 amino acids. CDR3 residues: CAISESTGTNEKLFF. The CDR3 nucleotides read TGTGCCATCAGTGAGTCAACAGGGACTAATGAAAAACTGTTTTTT.

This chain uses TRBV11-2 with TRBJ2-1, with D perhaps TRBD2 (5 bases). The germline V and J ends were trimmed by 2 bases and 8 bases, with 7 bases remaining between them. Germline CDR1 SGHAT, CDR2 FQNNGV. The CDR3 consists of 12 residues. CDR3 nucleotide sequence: TGTGCCAGCAGCTTACGGGGTGATGAGCAGTTCTTC. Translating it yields CASSLRGDEQFF.

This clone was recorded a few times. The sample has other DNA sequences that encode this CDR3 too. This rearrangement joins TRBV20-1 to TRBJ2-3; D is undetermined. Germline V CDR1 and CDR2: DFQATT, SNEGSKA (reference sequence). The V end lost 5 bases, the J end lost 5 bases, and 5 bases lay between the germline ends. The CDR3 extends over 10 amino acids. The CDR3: CSAGEDTQYF. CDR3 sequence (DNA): TGCAGTGCTGGGGAAGATACGCAGTATTTT.

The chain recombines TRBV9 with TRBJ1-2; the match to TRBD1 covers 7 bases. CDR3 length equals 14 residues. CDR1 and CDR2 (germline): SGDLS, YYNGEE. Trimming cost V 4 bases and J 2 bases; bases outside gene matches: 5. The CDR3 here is CASSPTGPNYGYTF. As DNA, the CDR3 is TGTGCCAGCAGCCCGACAGGGCCCAACTATGGCTACACCTTC.

The CDR3 nucleotides read TGCAGCGTGGAGAATAGCGGGGGACCAACCTACGAGCAGTACTTC. Its protein is CSVENSGGPTYEQYF. This chain connects TRBV29-1 to TRBJ2-5; TRBD2 aligns across 9 bases. The J call is in doubt because the DNA end fits TRBJ2-7 better. Germline loops: CDR1 SQVTM, CDR2 ANQGSEA. This CDR3 is 15 amino acids long.

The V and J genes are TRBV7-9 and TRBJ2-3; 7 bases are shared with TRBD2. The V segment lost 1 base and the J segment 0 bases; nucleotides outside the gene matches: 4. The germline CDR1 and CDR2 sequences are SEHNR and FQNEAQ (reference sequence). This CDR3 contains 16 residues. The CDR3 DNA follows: TGTGCCAGCAGCTTAGGGCGGGAGACTAGCACAGATACGCAGTATTTT. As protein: CASSLGRETSTDTQYF.